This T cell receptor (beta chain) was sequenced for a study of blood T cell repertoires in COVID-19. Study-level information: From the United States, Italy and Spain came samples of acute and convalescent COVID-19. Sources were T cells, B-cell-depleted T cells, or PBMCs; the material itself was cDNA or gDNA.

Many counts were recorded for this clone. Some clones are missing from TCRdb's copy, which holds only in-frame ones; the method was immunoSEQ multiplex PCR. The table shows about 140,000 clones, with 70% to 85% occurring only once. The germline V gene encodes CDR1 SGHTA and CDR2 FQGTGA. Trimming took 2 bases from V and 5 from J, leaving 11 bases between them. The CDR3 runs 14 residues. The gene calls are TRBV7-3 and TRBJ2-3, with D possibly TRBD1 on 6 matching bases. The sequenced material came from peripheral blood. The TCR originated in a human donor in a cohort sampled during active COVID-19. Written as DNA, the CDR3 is TGTGCCAGCAGCTTAGGGGGCCGGGGAGATACGCAGTATTTT. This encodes CASSLGGRGDTQYF.